This T cell receptor beta chain derives from a study of blood T cell repertoires in COVID-19. The CDR3 has 15 residues. J gave up 5 bases and V 5 bases, and 10 bases lay outside the gene matches. Germline-derived CDR1 and CDR2 are LNHNV and YYDKDF (reference sequence). Only in-frame clones appear in the TCRdb table, and some are missing; sequencing was by immunoSEQ multiplex PCR. The sample yields under 300,000 clones, about 76% seen once. The receptor was derived from an older woman with active or convalescent COVID-19. Sequencing used peripheral blood. This rearrangement joins TRBV15 to TRBJ1-2; 8 bases match TRBD1. The CDR3 DNA reads as TGTGCCACCAGCGATGACAGGGGCCCGGTGTATGGCTACACCTTC. Its protein product is CATSDDRGPVYGYTF.